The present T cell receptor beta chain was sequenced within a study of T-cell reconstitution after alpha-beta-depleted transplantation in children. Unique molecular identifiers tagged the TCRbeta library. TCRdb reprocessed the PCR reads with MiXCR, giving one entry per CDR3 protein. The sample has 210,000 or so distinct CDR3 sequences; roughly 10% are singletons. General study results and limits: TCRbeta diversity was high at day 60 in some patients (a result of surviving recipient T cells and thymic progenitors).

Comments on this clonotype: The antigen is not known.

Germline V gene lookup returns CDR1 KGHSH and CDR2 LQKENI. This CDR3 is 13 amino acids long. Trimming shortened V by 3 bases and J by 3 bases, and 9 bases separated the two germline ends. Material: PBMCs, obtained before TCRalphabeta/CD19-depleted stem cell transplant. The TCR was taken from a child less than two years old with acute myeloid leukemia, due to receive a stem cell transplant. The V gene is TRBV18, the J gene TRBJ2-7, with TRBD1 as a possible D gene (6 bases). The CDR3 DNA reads TGTGCCAGCTCACCCGGACAGATCTACGAGCAGTACTTC. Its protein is CASSPGQIYEQYF.